The present entry profiles one T cell receptor beta chain with its context. Its matching antigen is unknown. These data come from a study of T cell responses to AZD1222 COVID-19 vaccine. Study conclusions and caveats: All repertoire sampling was performed exclusively after the peak T cell response.

Sequencing used immunoSEQ multiplex PCR; TCRdb keeps in-frame clones, though not all of them. The sample carries more than 50,000 clones, roughly nine tenths recorded once. The CDR3 is made up of 14 amino acids. Per germline, CDR1 KGHSH and CDR2 LQKENI. The V end was cut by 3 bases, the J end by 2 bases, with 10 bases between. The J gene is TRBJ1-1, the V gene TRBV18; D gene uncertain. The TCR originated in an adult in good health. Sequences were derived from peripheral blood, sampled on day 0 of AZD1222 vaccination. CDR3 loop: CASSPPGRNTEAFF. The CDR3 DNA sequence: TGTGCCAGCTCACCCCCTGGCAGAAACACTGAAGCTTTCTTT.